A selection of T cell receptor beta chains follows, all from one sample in a study of T cells after yellow fever vaccination. TCRdb itself ran the 5' RACE reads through MiXCR, one entry per CDR3 protein. The sample holds some 250,000 distinct CDR3 sequences; around 3.5% are singletons and the top ten take around 19%. The sequences come from PBMCs, collected 15 days after the yellow fever booster vaccination. The receptors were gathered from a man aged 18-30 years who received the YFV17D yellow fever vaccine. CDR3s leave out the opening cysteine and the closing phenylalanine or tryptophan. Where a row states a size, it is once, few, many or the class of an expanded clone; other rows omit it.

j_call: TRBJ1-1
clone_size: many
v_call: TRBV28
cdr3_aa: ASSSQSLWAF

j_call: TRBJ2-3
clone_size: many
v_call: TRBV6-5
cdr3_aa: ASSPKRGSTDTQY

j_call: TRBJ1-5
clone_size: many
v_call: TRBV7-2
cdr3_aa: ASSSEWGGSNQPQH

j_call: TRBJ2-2
clone_size: many
v_call: TRBV20-1
cdr3_aa: SARVPSQGGNTGELF

j_call: TRBJ2-1
clone_size: many
v_call: TRBV5-6
cdr3_aa: ASSLSRDHEQF

j_call: TRBJ2-7
clone_size: few
v_call: TRBV30
cdr3_aa: AWSAVSGRGEQY

j_call: TRBJ2-2
clone_size: many
v_call: TRBV11-3
cdr3_aa: ASSPREGLGKLF

j_call: TRBJ1-5
clone_size: .
v_call: TRBV23-1
cdr3_aa: ASSRAPDRLLPSNQPQH

j_call: TRBJ2-1
clone_size: many
v_call: TRBV7-3
cdr3_aa: ASSSVGGASYNEQF

j_call: TRBJ2-2
clone_size: many
v_call: TRBV12-3/TRBV12-4
cdr3_aa: ASSRDLAGELF

j_call: TRBJ2-7
clone_size: .
v_call: TRBV11-2
cdr3_aa: ASSFNPRTGNGYEQY

j_call: TRBJ2-1
clone_size: many
v_call: TRBV5-6
cdr3_aa: ASRTGVTTYNEQF

j_call: TRBJ2-1
clone_size: many
v_call: TRBV10-3
cdr3_aa: AISRDISYNEQF

j_call: TRBJ1-1
clone_size: many
v_call: TRBV7-9
cdr3_aa: ASSPTGVNTEAF

j_call: TRBJ2-1
clone_size: many
v_call: TRBV7-6
cdr3_aa: ASSSHPDRLSYNEQF

j_call: TRBJ1-2
clone_size: many
v_call: TRBV20-1
cdr3_aa: SARDREPYGYT

j_call: TRBJ1-2
clone_size: many
v_call: TRBV20-1
cdr3_aa: SASQGGGYT

j_call: TRBJ2-1
clone_size: many
v_call: TRBV5-5
cdr3_aa: ASSRVGPSYNEQF

j_call: TRBJ2-1
clone_size: few
v_call: TRBV13
cdr3_aa: ASSWRNEQF

j_call: TRBJ2-3
clone_size: many
v_call: TRBV7-9
cdr3_aa: ASSLGGFPDTQY

j_call: TRBJ1-1
clone_size: many
v_call: TRBV7-9
cdr3_aa: ASSLSEGTEAF

j_call: TRBJ2-2
clone_size: many
v_call: TRBV4-2
cdr3_aa: ASSQGENTGELF

j_call: TRBJ2-2
clone_size: many
v_call: TRBV28
cdr3_aa: ASTSGQEYTGELF

j_call: TRBJ2-1
clone_size: many
v_call: TRBV7-3
cdr3_aa: ASSLKGGAYGEQF

j_call: TRBJ2-7
clone_size: many
v_call: TRBV5-4
cdr3_aa: ASSPRGAEDYEQY

j_call: TRBJ1-6
clone_size: many
v_call: TRBV20-1
cdr3_aa: SAKGGNSPLH